A selection of T cell receptor beta chains follows, all from one sample in a study of graft-versus-host responses after intestinal transplantation. These receptors have no identified antigens. Libraries were prepared by immunoSEQ multiplex PCR; TCRdb keeps only in-frame clonotypes and omits some of them. The sample holds about 50,000 clones; nearly 95% are singletons and the top ten take 2% to 2.5%. This sample comprised unstimulated CD4+ T cells sorted from spleen or lymph node cells, obtained before transplant. All receptors come from a human donor who was the organ donor for an intestinal transplant. Each CDR3 is given with its conserved first and last residue. D genes are given only for firm matches.

j_call v_call d_call cdr3_aa cdr3_nt
TRBJ1-3 TRBV15 . CATSRGGTGNTIYF TGTGCCACCTCCCGAGGGGGAACGGGAAACACCATATATTTT
TRBJ1-1 TRBV19 . CASSSGRGANTEAFF TGTGCCAGTAGTTCAGGACGAGGGGCGAATACTGAAGCTTTCTTT
TRBJ2-1 TRBV30 TRBD2 CAWTAGATKFF TGTGCCTGGACTGCGGGAGCAACGAAATTCTTC
TRBJ2-7 TRBV5-4 TRBD2 CASSFGGGASYEQYF TGTGCCAGCAGCTTCGGCGGGGGGGCCTCCTACGAGCAGTACTTC
TRBJ2-7 TRBV18 TRBD1 CASSLTGGTSYEQYF TGTGCCAGCTCTCTCACAGGGGGAACGTCCTACGAGCAGTACTTC
TRBJ1-5 TRBV5-8 . CASSLTIGHSNQPQHF TGTGCCAGCAGCTTGACCATAGGACATAGCAATCAGCCCCAGCATTTT
TRBJ2-2 TRBV28 . CASSLGGGLAGRGELFF TGTGCCAGCAGTTTAGGAGGGGGGCTAGCTGGTCGAGGGGAGCTGTTTTTT
TRBJ1-1 TRBV30 . CAWRDDRKAEAFF TGTGCCTGGAGAGACGACAGGAAGGCTGAAGCTTTCTTT
TRBJ2-3 TRBV15 TRBD2 CATSRDGGIYGRGADTQYF TGTGCCACCAGCAGAGATGGGGGGATCTACGGGAGGGGCGCAGATACGCAGTATTTT
TRBJ1-6 TRBV11-3 . CAIRPESSYNSPLHF TGTGCCATCCGTCCGGAGAGCTCCTATAATTCACCCCTCCACTTT
TRBJ2-3 TRBV7-2 . CASSFGQSSDTQYF TGTGCCAGCAGCTTTGGACAGTCTTCAGATACGCAGTATTTT
TRBJ1-2 TRBV27 . CASSLSNRVGGYTF TGTGCCAGCAGTTTATCTAACAGGGTCGGTGGCTACACCTTC
TRBJ1-2 TRBV4-1 TRBD1 CASSRTSGTGGSGYTF TGCGCCAGCAGCCGAACCTCCGGGACAGGGGGCTCTGGCTACACCTTC
TRBJ1-5 TRBV6-6 . CASGRGNQPQHF TGTGCCAGCGGGAGGGGCAATCAGCCCCAGCATTTT